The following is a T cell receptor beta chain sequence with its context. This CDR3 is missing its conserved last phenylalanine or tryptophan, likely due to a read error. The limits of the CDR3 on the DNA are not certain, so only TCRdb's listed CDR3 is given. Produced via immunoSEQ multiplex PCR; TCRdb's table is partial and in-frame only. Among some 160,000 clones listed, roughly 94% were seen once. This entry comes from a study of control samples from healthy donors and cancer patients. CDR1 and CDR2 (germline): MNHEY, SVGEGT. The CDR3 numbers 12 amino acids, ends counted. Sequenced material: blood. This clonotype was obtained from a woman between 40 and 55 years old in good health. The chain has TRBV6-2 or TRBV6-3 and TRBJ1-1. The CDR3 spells CASSFGGTRPWV.